In this sample, the clone carrying this T cell receptor (beta chain) turned up many times. Its antigen remains unknown. The data belong to a study of spatial heterogeneity in lung cancer. Germline V gene data show CDR1 as SGDLS and CDR2 as YYNGEE. The CDR3 has 13 amino acids. Trimming stripped 5 bases from V and 3 bases from J, with 11 bases between. Study-level results: How many expanded intratumoral alpha and beta TCRs were present tracked the tumor mutation count, which was a count of nonsynonymous mutations.

TCRdb redid the calling of the 5' RACE reads with MiXCR, one entry per CDR3 protein. The table lists approximately 7,000 distinct CDR3 sequences, 3% to 4% of them singletons. Time point: sample taken at primary tumor resection. V usage is TRBV9 and J usage is TRBJ1-1; D call uncertain. Sequenced material: lung tumor tissue, taken at surgery. This TCR was recovered from a male donor with early-stage non-small cell lung cancer. The CDR3 sequence is CASSFSKDTEAFF. For the CDR3, the DNA is TGTGCCAGCAGTTTCTCAAAGGACACTGAAGCTTTCTTT. The full variable domain, its missing parts supplied by reference TRBV9 and TRBJ1-1, is DSGVTQTPKHLITATGQRVTLRCSPRSGDLSVYWYQQSLDQGLQFLIQYYNGEERAKGNILERFSAQQFPDLHSELNLSSLELGDSALYFCASSFSKDTEAFFGQGTRLTVV.